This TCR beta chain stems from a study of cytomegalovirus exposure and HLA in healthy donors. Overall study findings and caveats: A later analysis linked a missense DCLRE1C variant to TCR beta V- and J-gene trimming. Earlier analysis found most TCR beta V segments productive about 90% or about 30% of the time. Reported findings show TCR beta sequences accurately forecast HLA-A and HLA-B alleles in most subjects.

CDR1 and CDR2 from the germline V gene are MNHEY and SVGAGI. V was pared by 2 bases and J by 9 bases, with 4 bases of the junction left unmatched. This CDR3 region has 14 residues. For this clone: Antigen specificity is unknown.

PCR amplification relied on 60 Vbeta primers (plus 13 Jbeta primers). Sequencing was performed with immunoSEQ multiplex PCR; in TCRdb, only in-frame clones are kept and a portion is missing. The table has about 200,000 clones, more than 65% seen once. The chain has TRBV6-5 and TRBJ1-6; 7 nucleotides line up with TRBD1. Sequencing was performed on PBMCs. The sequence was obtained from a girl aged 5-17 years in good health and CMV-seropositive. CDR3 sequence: CASSYRDSSSPLHF. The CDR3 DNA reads TGTGCCAGCAGTTACCGGGACAGTAGTTCACCCCTCCACTTT.